The 22 T cell receptor beta chains below come from one sample, sequenced in a study of shared clonotypes between healthy human individuals. Sequenced by immunoSEQ multiplex PCR; TCRdb stores in-frame clones only, minus some. The sample includes about 510,000 clones, almost 97% seen only once; the top ten take about 0.057%. Input material: naive CD4+ T cells sorted from blood. Subset reported: CD45RA+ positively selected. These receptors all come from a woman in her twenties or thirties in good health.

Here the CDR3 reads CASSKGQDGETQYF. The CDR3 DNA follows: TGTGCCAGCAGCAAAGGACAGGACGGAGAGACCCAGTACTTC. This chain joins TRBV7-8 and TRBJ2-5; 7 bases match TRBD1. J gave up 4 bases and V 5 bases, and 7 bases lay outside the gene matches. The CDR3 has 14 amino acids. CDR1 and CDR2 from the germline V gene are SGHVS and FQNEAQ.

This clone was observed once. CDR3: CSGTGESTDTQYF. In DNA form, the CDR3 reads TGCAGCGGGACAGGGGAGAGCACAGATACGCAGTATTTT. The rearrangement joins TRBV29-1 to TRBJ2-3, with TRBD1 identical over 9 bases. V shed 7 bases and J 0 bases; nucleotides not matched to a gene: 2. The CDR3 extends over 13 amino acids. The germline gives CDR1 SQVTM, CDR2 ANQGSEA.

The rearrangement joins TRBV27 to TRBJ2-6; D unclear. This CDR3 contains 16 residues. Germline V CDR1 and CDR2: MNHEY, SMNVEV (reference sequence). V lost 7 bases and J lost 0, with 13 bases in between. As DNA, the CDR3 is TGTGCCAGCAAGAGGACGGCTAACTCTGGGGCCAACGTCCTGACTTTC. It codes for CASKRTANSGANVLTF. Full variable domain (outside the CDR3, taken from reference TRBV27 and TRBJ2-6): EAQVTQNPRYLITVTGKKLTVTCSQNMNHEYMSWYRQDPGLGLRQIYYSMNVEVTDKGDVPEGYKVSRKEKRNFPLILESPSPNQTSLYFCASKRTANSGANVLTFGAGSRLTVL.

This rearrangement joins TRBV6-5 to TRBJ1-5; TRBD1 might be the D (6 bases). This CDR3 spans 15 amino acids. CDR1 MNHEY and CDR2 SVGAGI come from the germline V gene. With 8 bases removed from V and 5 bases from J, the gap between germline ends came to 19 bases. The CDR3 protein is CASGVGGAGDQPQHF. CDR3 DNA sequence: TGTGCCAGCGGGGTGGGGGGCGCGGGAGATCAGCCCCAGCATTTT.

V and J are TRBV28 and TRBJ1-1; no clear D. CDR3 length: 14 amino acids. CDR1 and CDR2 from the germline V gene are MDHEN and SYDVKM. The V gene lost 6 bases and the J gene lost 0 bases, with 11 bases spanning the gap. The CDR3 coding sequence is TGTGCCAGCAGCCCTAGGGCCTTGAACACTGAAGCTTTCTTT. It specifies CASSPRALNTEAFF.

This chain uses TRBV19 with TRBJ1-5; 9 bases agree with TRBD1. The CDR3 is 17 residues long. V shed 4 bases, J shed 6 bases, and the junction held 13 bases outside the gene matches. Per germline, CDR1 LNHDA and CDR2 SQIVND (reference sequence). The CDR3 reads CASSRATGQGQVQPQHF. The DNA of the CDR3 is TGTGCCAGTAGTAGAGCCACCGGACAGGGGCAGGTTCAGCCCCAGCATTTT.

V is TRBV25-1 and J is TRBJ2-4; D is undetermined. The CDR3 runs 13 residues. Trimming left V 0 bases short and J 6 bases short, with 6 bases between. CDR1 and CDR2 (germline): MGHDK, SYGVNS. The CDR3 sequence: CASSEYVTNIQYF. Written as DNA, the CDR3 is TGTGCCAGCAGTGAATACGTCACAAACATTCAGTACTTC.

The J gene is TRBJ1-1, the V gene TRBV7-9; no clear D. Trimming pared 2 bases from V and 0 bases from J, leaving 7 bases between. Germline values: CDR1 SEHNR, CDR2 FQNEAQ (reference sequence). CDR3 length equals 14 residues. CDR3 in amino acids: CASSLNSLNTEAFF. The CDR3 region has the DNA TGTGCCAGCAGCTTAAACAGTTTGAACACTGAAGCTTTCTTT.

V is TRBV5-1 and J is TRBJ2-7; 10 bases line up with TRBD2. This CDR3 spans 17 amino acids. Germline assignment: CDR1 SGHRS and CDR2 YFSETQ. V trimming: 3 bases; J trimming: 5 bases; junction bases outside the gene matches: 14. Written as DNA, the CDR3 is TGCGCCAGCAGCTCCCAGCCTGTCCTAGCGGGAGAGGACGAGCAGTACTTC. Protein: CASSSQPVLAGEDEQYF. Based on the CDR3 plus reference TRBV5-1 and TRBJ2-7, the full variable domain is KAGVTQTPRYLIKTRGQQVTLSCSPISGHRSVSWYQQTPGQGLQFLFEYFSETQRNKGNFPGRFSGRQFSNSRSEMNVSTLELGDSALYLCASSSQPVLAGEDEQYFGPGTRLTVT.

This chain joins TRBV10-3 and TRBJ2-3; tentatively, D is TRBD2 (5 bases). The length of the CDR3 is 14 residues. Germline loops: CDR1 ENHRY, CDR2 SYGVKD. Deletions cut 3 bases from V and 4 bases from J, with 11 bases between. The CDR3 bases are TGTGCCATCAGTGACACCGAACTAGCAGATACGCAGTATTTT. Its protein is CAISDTELADTQYF.

The J gene is TRBJ2-5, the V gene TRBV6-1, with D maybe TRBD2 (5 bases). Germline V gives CDR1 MNHNS, CDR2 SASEGT. CDR3 length: 13 residues. The V end was cut by 5 bases, the J end by 2 bases, with 9 bases between. DNA of the CDR3: TGTGCCAGCAGTTTCCGGGGTCAAGAGACCCAGTACTTC. The encoded protein is CASSFRGQETQYF.

V and J are TRBV19 and TRBJ1-2; 7 nucleotides align to TRBD1. The CDR3 totals 16 residues. The germline gives CDR1 LNHDA, CDR2 SQIVND (reference sequence). The J segment lost 0 bases and the V segment lost 5 bases, leaving 9 bases of the junction unmatched. In DNA, the CDR3 is TGTGCCAGTAGTGCCCGACAGGGATTAGCTAACTATGGCTACACCTTC. It yields the protein CASSARQGLANYGYTF.

The V call is TRBV27, the J call TRBJ1-1; D is unclear. The germline V gene encodes CDR1 MNHEY and CDR2 SMNVEV (reference sequence). Trimming removed 5 bases from V and 1 base from J, with 8 bases in between. There are 13 residues in the CDR3. CDR3 sequence: CASSPRQNTEAFF. In DNA, the CDR3 is TGTGCCAGCAGTCCCAGACAGAACACTGAAGCTTTCTTT.

This chain joins TRBV19 and TRBJ2-5; D is uncertain. V dropped 7 bases and J dropped 6 bases, with 12 bases sitting between them. The CDR3 extends over 12 amino acids. Looked up from germline, CDR1 is LNHDA and CDR2 is SQIVND (reference sequence). Here the CDR3 reads CASMGVVQTQYF. CDR3 coding DNA: TGTGCCAGTATGGGCGTCGTTCAGACCCAGTACTTC.

On this clone itself: A junction boundary mismatches the germline segment, possibly from a read error. The V call is TRBV5-1, the J call TRBJ1-2, with TRBD1 as a possible D gene (5 bases). The CDR3 length is 15 residues. In germline, CDR1 is SGHRS, CDR2 YFSETQ. Written as DNA, the CDR3 is TGTGCCAGCAGCTTGTCGGGGACTTCGGAGGGTGGCTACACCTTC. Translated, it gives CASSLSGTSEGGYTF.

The gene calls are TRBV7-7 and TRBJ2-2; no clear D. The CDR3 extends over 16 amino acids. V was pared by 1 base and J by 6 bases, with 15 bases between. Germline CDR1 and CDR2: SSHAT and FNYEAQ (reference sequence). CDR3 loop: CASSLERSASAGELFF. Written as DNA, the CDR3 is TGTGCCAGCAGCTTAGAACGGTCAGCTTCCGCCGGGGAGCTGTTTTTT.

The chain is built from TRBV4-1 and TRBJ2-7; the match to TRBD2 covers 10 bases. The CDR3 has 16 residues. The V and J ends lost 0 bases and 5 bases, in that order; junction bases with no gene match: 7. In germline, CDR1 is MGHRA, CDR2 YSYEKL. The CDR3 DNA sequence: TGCGCCAGCAGCCAAGAGAGTCTAGCGGGAGCTGACGAGCAGTACTTC. It specifies CASSQESLAGADEQYF.

This sequence joins TRBV2 and TRBJ2-1; no firm D call. CDR3 length equals 15 residues. Trimming took 6 bases from V and 6 from J, leaving 18 bases between them. Germline assignment: CDR1 SNHLY and CDR2 FYNNEI. The CDR3 spells CASRRRTDGFNEQFF. The CDR3 DNA follows: TGTGCCAGCAGGCGCCGGACCGACGGATTCAATGAGCAGTTCTTC.

The rearrangement links TRBV11-2 to TRBJ1-1; no clear D. V was clipped by 5 bases and J by 7 bases, with 11 bases between them. CDR3 length equals 12 residues. Germline V gene data show CDR1 as SGHAT and CDR2 as FQNNGV. The CDR3 spells CASSRGRSEAFF. The CDR3 DNA sequence: TGTGCCAGCAGCCGAGGACGGAGTGAAGCTTTCTTT.

The rearrangement links TRBV2 to TRBJ2-7; TRBD1 might be the D (6 bases). Trimming pared 6 bases from V and 1 base from J, leaving 16 bases between. Germline V lookup: CDR1 SNHLY, CDR2 FYNNEI. This CDR3 is 15 amino acids long. CDR3 loop: CASRVRQAKSYEQYF. The CDR3 DNA reads as TGTGCCAGCAGGGTAAGACAGGCCAAATCCTACGAGCAGTACTTC.

V is TRBV21-1 and J is TRBJ2-2; the D call in the table, TRBD1, was not verified against the DNA. TRBV21-1 is classified as a pseudogene. This CDR3 spans 14 amino acids. CDR3 coding DNA: TGTGCCAAACCGGGGGACAGCAACACCGGGGAGCTGTTTTTT. It codes for CAKPGDSNTGELFF.

The chain couples TRBV27 to TRBJ2-1; maybe TRBD2 (5 bases). CDR1 MNHEY and CDR2 SMNVEV come from the germline V gene (reference sequence). The germline V and J ends were trimmed by 3 bases and 10 bases, with 16 bases remaining between them. The CDR3 totals 14 residues. CDR3 sequence reads: CASSLFLAIGEQFF. CDR3 in DNA: TGTGCCAGCAGTTTGTTCCTAGCTATCGGCGAGCAGTTCTTC.